One sample yielded the 24 T cell receptor beta chains listed below, sequenced in a study of identical twins. TCRdb re-derived calls from the 5' RACE reads in MiXCR, one entry per CDR3 protein. The table shows 450,000 to 650,000 distinct CDR3 sequences, with over 8.5% occurring only once. These data also formed part of another study, on yellow fever vaccine responses in identical twins.

Sequencing was carried out using PBMCs. The source is a woman younger than 30 in good health.

This clonotype was seen many times. This chain links TRBV29-1 with TRBJ2-4; D may be TRBD2 (7 bases). The CDR3 runs to 12 residues. The germline V gene has CDR1 SQVTM and CDR2 ANQGSEA. V lost 7 bases to trimming and J lost 7 bases, with 14 bases between them. Here the CDR3 reads CSGRGQMNIQYF. CDR3 DNA: TGCAGCGGGCGGGGGCAGATGAACATTCAGTACTTC.

The J gene is TRBJ2-7, the V gene TRBV14; 11 nucleotides match TRBD2. The CDR3 length is 19 residues. CDR1 is SGHDN, CDR2 FVKESK, per germline. The V segment lost 4 bases and the J segment 0 bases; nucleotides outside the gene matches: 14. CDR3 sequence (DNA): TGTGCCAGCAGCCGAGCCCTGGTTTCTAGCGGGAGGCCCTCCTACGAGCAGTACTTC. Translating gives CASSRALVSSGRPSYEQYF.

The chain couples TRBV28 to TRBJ2-5; D might be TRBD1 or TRBD2, each matching 6 bases. From germline, CDR1 is MDHEN and CDR2 SYDVKM. Trimming left V 5 bases short and J 3 bases short, with 13 bases between. The CDR3 runs to 14 residues. For the CDR3, the DNA is TGTGCCAGCAGTGTGGGGGGCGGTGAAGAGACCCAGTACTTC. Protein product: CASSVGGGEETQYF. The full variable domain, its missing parts supplied by reference TRBV28 and TRBJ2-5, is DVKVTQSSRYLVKRTGEKVFLECVQDMDHENMFWYRQDPGLGLRLIYFSYDVKMKEKGDIPEGYSVSREKKERFSLILESASTNQTSMYLCASSVGGGEETQYFGPGTRLLVL.

The rearrangement links TRBV7-9 to TRBJ2-5, with 7 bases aligning to TRBD1. The CDR3 length is 16 residues. Germline CDR1 reads SEHNR; CDR2 reads FQNEAQ (reference sequence). The ends lost 1 base at V and 3 bases at J; junction bases unmatched: 8. CDR3 loop: CASSLGPDRAKETQYF. The CDR3 DNA reads TGTGCCAGCAGCTTAGGACCCGACAGGGCGAAAGAGACCCAGTACTTC.

This clonotype appeared a few times. The chain carries TRBV29-1 and TRBJ2-1; D might be TRBD1 (6 bases). From germline, CDR1 is SQVTM and CDR2 ANQGSEA. Trimming shortened V by 4 bases and J by 5 bases, and 15 bases separated the two germline ends. This CDR3 spans 14 amino acids. CDR3: CSVGDIRRHNEQFF. As DNA, the CDR3 is TGCAGCGTTGGGGACATTAGGCGACACAATGAGCAGTTCTTC.

The gene calls are TRBV12-3 or TRBV12-4 and TRBJ2-3; D unresolved. CDR3 length: 14 residues. Between the trimmed V and J ends, which lost 6 bases and 4 bases, there was a span of 14 bases. The CDR3 DNA reads as TGTGCCAGCAGACTTAGCCTGAGGCCAGATACGCAGTATTTT. Protein: CASRLSLRPDTQYF.

This clonotype was counted only a few times. The rearrangement links TRBV6-5 to TRBJ2-7; 9 positions agree with TRBD1. Germline CDR1 reads MNHEY; CDR2 reads SVGAGI. The CDR3 extends over 16 amino acids. With 0 bases clipped from V and 7 bases from J, the junction kept 10 bases outside the gene matches. CDR3 loop: CASSYSSRTGAREQYF. The CDR3, as DNA: TGTGCCAGCAGTTACTCGTCCAGGACAGGGGCAAGGGAGCAGTACTTC.

V usage is TRBV29-1 and J usage is TRBJ2-3, with D unclear. Trimming removed 2 bases from V and 0 bases from J, with 6 bases in between. The germline V gene has CDR1 SQVTM and CDR2 ANQGSEA. CDR3 length: 13 residues. CDR3 region: CSVESGSTDTQYF. The CDR3 DNA reads TGCAGCGTTGAATCCGGGAGCACAGATACGCAGTATTTT.

This clonotype came up many times. The chain couples TRBV2 to TRBJ2-1; D may be TRBD2 (6 bases). In germline, CDR1 is SNHLY, CDR2 FYNNEI. This CDR3 is 15 amino acids long. The ends were cut back, 4 bases at V and 6 bases at J, with 16 bases in the middle. DNA of the CDR3: TGTGCCAGCAGTGGGGACTCGGTGGGAGCCAATGAGCAGTTCTTC. Protein product: CASSGDSVGANEQFF.

The genes are TRBV6-1 and TRBJ1-2; 7 bases agree with TRBD1. The trim removed 7 bases at V and 8 bases at J, leaving 13 bases unmatched. The germline CDR1 and CDR2 sequences are MNHNS and SASEGT. This CDR3 has 14 residues. The CDR3, as DNA: TGTGCCAGCAAGAAACCCCAGGGGGTAGAAGGCTACACCTTC. Translation gives CASKKPQGVEGYTF.

This clonotype was counted ten times or more. The chain joins TRBV12-3 or TRBV12-4 to TRBJ2-1, with 12 bases lining up with TRBD2. This CDR3 is built from 14 residues. The junction had 6 bases not matched to a gene; V was cut back by 7 bases and J by 8 bases. The CDR3 loop is CASTLLAGGHEQFF. CDR3 nucleotides: TGTGCCAGCACCCTTCTAGCGGGGGGGCATGAGCAGTTCTTC.

The chain combines TRBV4-3 with TRBJ2-7; possible D gene TRBD1, 6 bases. The ends were cut back, 1 base at V and 2 bases at J, with 15 bases in the middle. The germline V gene has CDR1 LGHNA and CDR2 YSLEER. This CDR3 is 16 amino acids long. CDR3 sequence reads: CASSQGAGTLTYEQYF. CDR3 in DNA: TGCGCCAGCAGCCAAGGGGCCGGGACACTGACCTACGAGCAGTACTTC.

This clonotype was detected ten times or more. This chain joins TRBV9 and TRBJ2-1, with TRBD2 matching 7 bases. Germline-derived CDR1 and CDR2 are SGDLS and YYNGEE. V lost 2 bases, J lost 5 bases, and 4 bases stayed unmatched. The length of the CDR3 is 14 residues. The CDR3 loop reads CASSVTSQNNEQFF. CDR3 DNA sequence: TGTGCCAGCAGCGTGACTAGCCAGAACAATGAGCAGTTCTTC.

V is TRBV18 and J is TRBJ1-3; TRBD1 might be the D (5 bases). CDR1 KGHSH and CDR2 LQKENI come from the germline V gene. This CDR3 is 15 amino acids long. Between the trimmed V and J ends, which lost 2 bases and 2 bases, there was a span of 10 bases. CDR3 in DNA: TGTGCCAGCTCACCAATTTCAGGGACTGGAAACACCATATATTTT. Protein sequence: CASSPISGTGNTIYF.

This clonotype was found many times. The chain couples TRBV2 to TRBJ2-5; D may match TRBD1 or TRBD2 (5 bases each). Germline CDR1 SNHLY, CDR2 FYNNEI. The CDR3 totals 13 residues. Between the trimmed V and J ends, which lost 7 bases and 4 bases, there was a span of 13 bases. The CDR3 region has the DNA TGTGCCAGCACTCGTACTAGGGGAGAGACCCAGTACTTC. Translated: CASTRTRGETQYF.

V and J are TRBV28 and TRBJ2-7; TRBD1 agrees at 9 bases. This CDR3 is built from 16 residues. Per the germline V gene, CDR1 is MDHEN and CDR2 is SYDVKM. The ends lost 5 bases at V and 3 bases at J; junction bases unmatched: 11. CDR3 residues: CASSRPRQGGIYEQYF. DNA for the CDR3: TGTGCCAGCAGTCGACCAAGACAGGGGGGGATCTACGAGCAGTACTTC.

This clonotype was counted a few times. The V call is TRBV6-2 or TRBV6-3, the J call TRBJ2-7; 8 bases match TRBD2. This CDR3 spans 14 amino acids. Germline V gene data show CDR1 as MNHEY and CDR2 as SVGEGT. The ends lost 5 bases at V and 2 bases at J; junction bases unmatched: 5. The DNA for the CDR3 is TGTGCCAGCAGTGGGACTAGTGGACCCTACGAGCAGTACTTC. Protein sequence: CASSGTSGPYEQYF.

This clonotype came up many times. The chain recombines TRBV7-2 with TRBJ1-5; 9 bases line up with TRBD1. CDR1 SGHTA and CDR2 FQGNSA come from the germline V gene. V dropped 5 bases and J dropped 0; count of bases not matched to a gene: 5. The CDR3 runs to 16 residues. In DNA, the CDR3 is TGTGCCAGCAGCCCAGGGACAGGGCCTAGCAATCAGCCCCAGCATTTT. This gives the protein CASSPGTGPSNQPQHF.

This clonotype was seen a few times. This chain connects TRBV29-1 to TRBJ2-3, with 10 nucleotides matching TRBD2. Germline V lookup: CDR1 SQVTM, CDR2 ANQGSEA. Trimming removed 1 base from V and 3 bases from J; junction bases left unmatched: 1. This CDR3 contains 14 residues. DNA for the CDR3: TGCAGCGTTGAAGTACTAGCGGGGACAGATACGCAGTATTTT. It yields the protein CSVEVLAGTDTQYF.

This clonotype was seen ten or more times. The J gene is TRBJ2-3, the V gene TRBV7-9, with 7 bases aligning to TRBD1. After removal of 7 bases from V and 6 bases from J, the junction contained 13 bases not matched to a gene. Germline lookup yields CDR1 SEHNR and CDR2 FQNEAQ (reference sequence). The CDR3 extends over 15 amino acids. The DNA of the CDR3 is TGTGCCAGCACCTTCCGGGACAGTTTTAGGGATACGCAGTATTTT. Translation gives CASTFRDSFRDTQYF.

This clonotype was recorded at least ten times. The CDR3 DNA reads as TGTGCCAGCAGCTTAGGACTAGCATCAGGGGAGCAGTACTTC. Protein product: CASSLGLASGEQYF. The chain recombines TRBV7-9 with TRBJ2-7; TRBD2 matches 7 bases. This CDR3 comprises 14 residues. The germline V gene encodes CDR1 SEHNR and CDR2 FQNEAQ (reference sequence). Trimming took 1 base from V and 7 from J; bases not matched to a gene: 7. Combining the CDR3 with reference TRBV7-9 and TRBJ2-7 gives the whole variable domain DTGVSQNPRHKITKRGQNVTFRCDPISEHNRLYWYRQTLGQGPEFLTYFQNEAQLEKSRLLSDRFSAERPKGSFSTLEIQRTEQGDSAMYLCASSLGLASGEQYFGPGTRLTVT.

This clonotype has at least ten counts. V gene TRBV6-1 combines with J gene TRBJ1-1, with TRBD1 matching 7 bases. This CDR3 has 14 amino acids. Germline lookup yields CDR1 MNHNS and CDR2 SASEGT. The ends lost 10 bases at V and 1 base at J; junction bases unmatched: 9. The CDR3 DNA is TGTGCCACCAGGGGGTTACAGGGGAACACTGAAGCTTTCTTT. Translation: CATRGLQGNTEAFF.

This clonotype came up many times. This rearrangement joins TRBV6-2 or TRBV6-3 to TRBJ1-1, with unresolved D. The CDR3 covers 14 residues. Trimming cost V 6 bases and J 0 bases, with 11 bases left between them. The germline gives CDR1 MNHEY, CDR2 SVGEGT. CDR3 sequence (DNA): TGTGCCAGCAGGCCCTTCTGGCTGAACACTGAAGCTTTCTTT. It is translated as CASRPFWLNTEAFF.

The genes are TRBV7-8 and TRBJ2-1; 13 bases fit TRBD2. The V gene end was trimmed by 4 bases and the J gene end by 9 bases; junction bases not matched to a gene: 9. Germline V gene data show CDR1 as SGHVS and CDR2 as FQNEAQ. This CDR3 has 16 amino acids. The chain's CDR3 is CASSSKGLAGLLEQFF. The CDR3 bases are TGTGCCAGCAGCTCCAAGGGACTAGCGGGATTACTTGAGCAGTTCTTC. Complete variable domain (other parts from reference TRBV7-8 and TRBJ2-1): GAGVSQSPRYKVAKRGQDVALRCDPISGHVSLFWYQQALGQGPEFLTYFQNEAQLDKSGLPSDRFFAERPEGSVSTLKIQRTQQEDSAVYLCASSSKGLAGLLEQFFGPGTRLTVL.